This entry concerns a single TCR beta chain. In the original processing: Quantification of nucleated cells was approximated via reference gene primer amplification. TCRdb keeps only in-frame clones here, not all; method: immunoSEQ multiplex PCR. The V and J calls and clone size come from that table; D and trimming were worked out from the DNA. The sample records about 300,000 clones, 70% to 90% being singletons. This sample is drawn from a study of blood T cell repertoires in COVID-19. Individuals drawn from some 25 US areas were roughly 18 to 100 years old. Germline V lookup: CDR1 MGHRA, CDR2 YSYEKL. Trimming removed 0 bases from V and 3 bases from J, with 11 bases in between. The CDR3 is made up of 15 amino acids.

The chain employs TRBV4-1 and TRBJ2-5; TRBD2 is a possible D gene (6 bases). Sequenced material: PBMCs or T cells enriched from blood (not recorded which). This TCR was recovered from a young woman who had recovered from COVID-19. CDR3 residues: CASSQDYPSEETQYF. The CDR3 DNA reads as TGCGCCAGCAGCCAAGATTACCCTAGCGAAGAGACCCAGTACTTC.